Shown below are 7 T cell receptor beta chains from a single sample sequenced in a study of OX40 agonist ivuxolimab in advanced cancers. The library was made by the immunoSEQ multiplex PCR assay. TCRdb carries this immuneACCESS record with in-frame sequences only. Its versions omit some clonotypes, under half of them owing to an unresolved V gene in the studies checked, with the rest unexplained. The sample yields approximately 120,000 clones; about nine tenths were counted once. The top ten clonotypes cover under 0.9% of the sample. The specimen comprised CD4+ or CD8+ T cells sorted from blood, sampled in a trial of the OX40 agonist ivuxolimab. The receptors shown here come from an adult with an advanced solid tumor such as melanoma, head and neck, liver or kidney cancer.

The V call is TRBV28, the J call TRBJ2-3, with 9 positions matching TRBD2. Germline V gene lookup returns CDR1 MDHEN and CDR2 SYDVKM. Trimming removed 6 bases from V and 2 bases from J; junction bases left unmatched: 9. The CDR3 totals 16 residues. The CDR3 bases are TGTGCCAGCAGCTCCTTCTTAGCGGGAGCCACAGATACGCAGTATTTT. Protein sequence: CASSSFLAGATDTQYF.

This sequence joins TRBV27 and TRBJ1-4, with TRBD1 identical over 10 bases. After removal of 2 bases from V and 4 bases from J, the junction contained 7 bases not matched to a gene. This CDR3 comprises 17 residues. Germline V lookup: CDR1 MNHEY, CDR2 SMNVEV (reference sequence). CDR3 DNA sequence: TGTGCCAGCAGTTTAGGGGCCAGGACAGGGGGTAATGAAAAACTGTTTTTT. It encodes CASSLGARTGGNEKLFF.

In DNA, the CDR3 is TGTGCCACCGCCGGAAGTATACGCCAGTCCTCCGGCAGCGAGACCCAGTACTTC. This codes for CATAGSIRQSSGSETQYF. The V call is TRBV10-3, the J call TRBJ2-5, with D uncertain. This CDR3 contains 18 residues. The germline V gene has CDR1 ENHRY and CDR2 SYGVKD. Between the trimmed V and J ends, which lost 10 bases and 5 bases, there was a span of 32 bases.

The chain links TRBV15 to TRBJ2-1; TRBD2 aligns across 10 bases. Looked up from germline, CDR1 is LNHNV and CDR2 is YYDKDF (reference sequence). J lost 5 bases, V lost 4 bases, and 2 bases had no gene match. The CDR3 is 14 amino acids. CDR3 nucleotide sequence: TGTGCCACCAGCACTAGCGGGAGCAACAATGAGCAGTTCTTC. Translating it yields CATSTSGSNNEQFF. Full variable domain (outside the CDR3, taken from reference TRBV15 and TRBJ2-1): DAMVIQNPRYQVTQFGKPVTLSCSQTLNHNVMYWYQQKSSQAPKLLFHYYDKDFNNEADTPDNFQSRRPNTSFCFLDIRSPGLGDTAMYLCATSTSGSNNEQFFGPGTRLTVL.

This clone has only a few counts. CDR3 amino acids: CASSYGLGDTDTQYF. The CDR3 nucleotides read TGTGCCAGCAGCTATGGGCTAGGGGATACAGATACGCAGTATTTT. J is TRBJ2-3 and V is TRBV14, with D maybe TRBD1 (5 bases). CDR3 size: 15 residues. V was pared by 5 bases and J by 3 bases, with 15 bases between. From germline, CDR1 is SGHDN and CDR2 FVKESK.

This chain's CDR3 is CASSRTGDGYTF. In nucleotides, the CDR3 is TGTGCCAGCAGCCGGACAGGGGATGGCTACACCTTC. The V gene is TRBV11-2, the J gene TRBJ1-2; 9 bases fit TRBD1. Germline V gene lookup returns CDR1 SGHAT and CDR2 FQNNGV. The CDR3 consists of 12 residues. The trim removed 5 bases at V and 6 bases at J, leaving 1 base unmatched.

The chain employs TRBV6-1 and TRBJ1-3; D might be TRBD1 (5 bases). Trimming pared 7 bases from V and 0 bases from J, leaving 13 bases between. The length of the CDR3 is 15 residues. Germline CDR1 and CDR2: MNHNS and SASEGT. The CDR3 region has the DNA TGTGCCAGCACTCGGGACGCCGACTCTGGAAACACCATATATTTT. It encodes CASTRDADSGNTIYF.